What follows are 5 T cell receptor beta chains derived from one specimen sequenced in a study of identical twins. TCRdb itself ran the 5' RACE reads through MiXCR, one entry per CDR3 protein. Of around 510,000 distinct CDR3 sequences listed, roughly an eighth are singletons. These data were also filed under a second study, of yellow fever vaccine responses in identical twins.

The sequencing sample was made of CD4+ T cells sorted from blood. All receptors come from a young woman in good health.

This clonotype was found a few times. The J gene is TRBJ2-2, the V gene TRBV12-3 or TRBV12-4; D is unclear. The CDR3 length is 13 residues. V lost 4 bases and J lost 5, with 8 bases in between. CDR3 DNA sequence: TGTGCCAGCAGTTACTTGCCGACCGGGGAGCTGTTTTTT. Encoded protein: CASSYLPTGELFF.

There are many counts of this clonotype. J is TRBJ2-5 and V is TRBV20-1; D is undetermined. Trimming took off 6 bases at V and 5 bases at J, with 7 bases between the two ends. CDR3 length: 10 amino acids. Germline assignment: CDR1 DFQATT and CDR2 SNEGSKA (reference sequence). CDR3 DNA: TGCAGTGCCCTCTATGAGACCCAGTACTTC. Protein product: CSALYETQYF.

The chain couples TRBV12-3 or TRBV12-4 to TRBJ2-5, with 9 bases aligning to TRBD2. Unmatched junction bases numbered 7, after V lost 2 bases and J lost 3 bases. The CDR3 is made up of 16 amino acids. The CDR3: CASSLLLAGSEETQYF. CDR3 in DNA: TGTGCCAGCAGTTTACTCCTAGCGGGAAGCGAAGAGACCCAGTACTTC.

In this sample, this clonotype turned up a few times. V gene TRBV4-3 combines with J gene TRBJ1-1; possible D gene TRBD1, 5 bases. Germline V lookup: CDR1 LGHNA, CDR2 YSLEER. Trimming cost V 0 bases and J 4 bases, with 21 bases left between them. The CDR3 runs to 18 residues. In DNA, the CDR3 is TGCGCCAGCAGCCAAGATGTGGCGACAGCTGGGCAGCGCACTGAAGCTTTCTTT. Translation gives CASSQDVATAGQRTEAFF.

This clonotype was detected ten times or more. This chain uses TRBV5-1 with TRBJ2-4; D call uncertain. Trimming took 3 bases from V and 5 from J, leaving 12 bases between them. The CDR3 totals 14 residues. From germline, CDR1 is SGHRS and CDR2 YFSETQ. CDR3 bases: TGCGCCAGCAGCTCCATCCCGGACCAAAACATTCAGTACTTC. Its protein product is CASSSIPDQNIQYF.